These 25 T cell receptor beta chains came from one sample sequenced in a study of blood T cell repertoires in COVID-19. Produced via immunoSEQ multiplex PCR; TCRdb's table is partial and in-frame only. The sample lists roughly 330,000 clones; 85% to 90% were seen once. Sequencing input: peripheral blood. Receptors originate from a woman between 50 and 59 years old with active or convalescent COVID-19.

The chain links TRBV19 to TRBJ1-1, with 8 nucleotides matching TRBD1. CDR1 and CDR2 from the germline V gene are LNHDA and SQIVND (reference sequence). J gave up 7 bases and V 5 bases, and 6 bases lay outside the gene matches. This CDR3 has 13 residues. Here the CDR3 reads CASSPTGAGEAFF. DNA of the CDR3: TGTGCCAGTAGTCCGACAGGGGCGGGTGAAGCTTTCTTT.

Turning to this clone: This specimen includes other DNA sequences encoding the same CDR3. This chain uses TRBV19 with TRBJ1-2; no clear D gene. The CDR3 loop spans 11 amino acids. Germline CDR1 reads LNHDA; CDR2 reads SQIVND (reference sequence). V was clipped by 5 bases and J by 2 bases, with 3 bases between them. This chain's CDR3 is CASSLNYGYTF. CDR3 nucleotides: TGTGCCAGTAGTCTCAACTATGGCTACACCTTC.

V usage is TRBV19 and J usage is TRBJ1-2, with a tentative D call TRBD1 (6 bases). Germline V gives CDR1 LNHDA, CDR2 SQIVND (reference sequence). The CDR3 runs 15 residues. The V and J ends lost 3 bases and 4 bases respectively, with 15 bases between them. The CDR3 loop is CASSMAGGPGYGYTF. The CDR3, as DNA: TGTGCCAGTAGTATGGCGGGGGGCCCCGGCTATGGCTACACCTTC.

The V call is TRBV3-1 (or the pseudogene TRBV3-2), the J call TRBJ1-5; no reliable D call. The CDR3 covers 17 residues. Germline V gene sequence: CDR1 LGHDT, CDR2 YNNKEL (reference sequence). V lost 3 bases and J lost 2, with 17 bases in between. The CDR3 protein is CASSQETGIAGNQPQHF. The DNA for the CDR3 is TGTGCCAGCAGCCAGGAGACCGGCATAGCGGGCAATCAGCCCCAGCATTTT.

The sample holds a few counts of this clone. The chain uses TRBV7-9 and TRBJ2-7, with 7 bases fitting TRBD1. Trimming at V came to 7 bases and at J to 6 bases, leaving 15 bases not matched to a gene. Germline values: CDR1 SEHNR, CDR2 FQNEAQ (reference sequence). The CDR3 loop spans 15 amino acids. As DNA, the CDR3 is TGTGCCAGCATGAGATCCGGGACAGACCCCCGCGAGCAGTACTTC. This codes for CASMRSGTDPREQYF.

J is TRBJ2-7 and V is TRBV19, with TRBD1 matching 9 bases. The CDR3 sequence is 14 residues long. Germline V gene data show CDR1 as LNHDA and CDR2 as SQIVND (reference sequence). J was trimmed by 1 base and V by 9 bases; bases with no gene match: 7. The CDR3 DNA sequence: TGTGCCAGCACGGGACAGGGCCGTTCCTACGAGCAGTACTTC. It yields the protein CASTGQGRSYEQYF.

The V gene is TRBV9, the J gene TRBJ2-3; 8 bases map to TRBD2. The length of the CDR3 is 15 residues. V was clipped by 0 bases and J by 8 bases; unmatched bases: 8. Germline V gives CDR1 SGDLS, CDR2 YYNGEE. The CDR3 reads CASSVGREEAGTQYF. DNA for the CDR3: TGTGCCAGCAGCGTAGGGCGGGAGGAGGCGGGTACGCAGTATTTT.

This chain joins TRBV2 and TRBJ1-2, with TRBD1 matching over 10 bases. From germline, CDR1 is SNHLY and CDR2 FYNNEI. V lost 4 bases, J lost 4 bases, and 0 bases stayed unmatched. This CDR3 comprises 13 residues. Here the CDR3 reads CASSGTGGYGYTF. For the CDR3, the DNA is TGTGCCAGCAGTGGGACAGGGGGCTATGGCTACACCTTC.

The V and J genes are TRBV2 and TRBJ2-3; 7 nucleotides match TRBD1. This CDR3 region has 14 residues. Germline assignment: CDR1 SNHLY and CDR2 FYNNEI. V gave up 9 bases and J gave up 3 bases; unmatched junction bases: 9. Here the CDR3 reads CASGAQGSTDTQYF. The DNA for the CDR3 is TGTGCCAGTGGGGCACAGGGGTCAACAGATACGCAGTATTTT. Using reference TRBV2 and TRBJ2-3 for the parts outside the CDR3, the full variable domain is EPEVTQTPSHQVTQMGQEVILRCVPISNHLYFYWYRQILGQKVEFLVSFYNNEISEKSEIFDDQFSVERPDGSNFTLKIRSTKLEDSAMYFCASGAQGSTDTQYFGPGTRLTVL.

J is TRBJ1-1 and V is TRBV3-1 (or the pseudogene TRBV3-2), with 8 nucleotides matching TRBD1. V dropped 3 bases and J dropped 2; count of bases not matched to a gene: 5. The CDR3 is 15 amino acids. CDR1 and CDR2 from the germline V gene are LGHDT and YNNKEL (reference sequence). CDR3 protein: CASSHMTGDNTEAFF. CDR3 nucleotide sequence: TGTGCCAGCAGCCATATGACAGGGGACAACACTGAAGCTTTCTTT.

The chain combines TRBV5-4 with TRBJ2-1; 14 bases match TRBD2. V dropped 4 bases and J dropped 7; count of bases not matched to a gene: 7. Germline lookup yields CDR1 SGHNT and CDR2 YYREEE (reference sequence). This CDR3 has 16 amino acids. CDR3 sequence (DNA): TGTGCCAGCAGCGGTACCGGGACTAGCGGGAGTAATGAGCAGTTCTTC. Protein product: CASSGTGTSGSNEQFF.

This chain uses TRBV7-2 with TRBJ1-5, with D possibly matching TRBD1 (5 bases). The germline gives CDR1 SGHTA, CDR2 FQGNSA. Trimming left V 2 bases short and J 4 bases short, with 12 bases between. There are 15 residues in the CDR3. The CDR3 sequence is CASSLSGGGNQPQHF. The CDR3 DNA reads TGTGCCAGCAGCTTATCCGGGGGGGGTAATCAGCCCCAGCATTTT.

The rearrangement links TRBV7-3 to TRBJ2-2, with 7 nucleotides matching TRBD2. Germline CDR1 reads SGHTA; CDR2 reads FQGTGA. V shed 5 bases and J 3 bases; nucleotides not matched to a gene: 6. The CDR3 is 15 amino acids. In DNA, the CDR3 is TGTGCCAGCAGCACATCGACTAGCTACACCGGGGAGCTGTTTTTT. It codes for CASSTSTSYTGELFF.

The V call is TRBV5-1, the J call TRBJ1-4; 7 nucleotides agree with TRBD1. V dropped 3 bases and J dropped 0; count of bases not matched to a gene: 8. CDR3 size: 17 residues. CDR1 is SGHRS, CDR2 YFSETQ, per germline. This CDR3 reads CASSSGTAFPTNEKLFF. The CDR3 DNA reads as TGCGCCAGCAGCTCCGGGACAGCCTTTCCAACTAATGAAAAACTGTTTTTT.

In its sample, this clone was seen once. The chain joins TRBV5-8 to TRBJ1-3; D unresolved. This CDR3 contains 17 residues. CDR1 and CDR2 from the germline V gene are SGHTS and YDEGEE. With 4 bases removed from V and 0 bases from J, the gap between germline ends came to 17 bases. Here the CDR3 DNA reads TGTGCCAGCAGCACCGTATTAGGACTGATCTCTGGAAACACCATATATTTT. It encodes CASSTVLGLISGNTIYF.

The gene calls are TRBV7-3 and TRBJ2-3; 7 bases line up with TRBD2. Germline values: CDR1 SGHTA, CDR2 FQGTGA. CDR3 size: 16 residues. Trimming removed 5 bases from V and 3 bases from J; junction bases left unmatched: 11. The CDR3 loop reads CASSPFTGGITDTQYF. In nucleotides, the CDR3 is TGTGCCAGCAGCCCCTTTACGGGGGGAATAACAGATACGCAGTATTTT.

The V and J genes are TRBV6-2 or TRBV6-3 and TRBJ2-7, with D perhaps matching TRBD2 (5 bases). Trimming pared 6 bases from V and 7 bases from J, leaving 13 bases between. Looked up from germline, CDR1 is MNHEY and CDR2 is SVGEGT. CDR3 size: 12 residues. CDR3 amino acids: CASSPDGGEQYF. The CDR3 coding sequence is TGTGCCAGCAGCCCCGATGGAGGTGAGCAGTACTTC.

The genes are TRBV9 and TRBJ1-2; TRBD1 aligns across 7 bases. Germline V lookup: CDR1 SGDLS, CDR2 YYNGEE. CDR3 length: 14 amino acids. V trimming: 4 bases; J trimming: 4 bases; junction bases outside the gene matches: 7. In DNA form, the CDR3 reads TGTGCCAGCAGCCCCGGAGGGGGCACCTATGGCTACACCTTC. This sequence encodes CASSPGGGTYGYTF.

This rearrangement joins TRBV29-1 to TRBJ2-7; 14 bases line up with TRBD2. CDR1 and CDR2 (germline): SQVTM, ANQGSEA. J gave up 3 bases and V 5 bases, and 9 bases lay outside the gene matches. This CDR3 spans 16 amino acids. CDR3 sequence: CSVFGLAGGPRYEQYF. The CDR3 bases are TGCAGCGTTTTCGGACTAGCGGGGGGCCCTCGCTACGAGCAGTACTTC.

J is TRBJ2-1 and V is TRBV5-8; D not resolved. This CDR3 has 12 residues. CDR1 SGHTS and CDR2 YDEGEE come from the germline V gene. Between the trimmed V and J ends, which lost 5 bases and 6 bases, there was a span of 9 bases. Here the CDR3 reads CASRFQANEQFF. Written as DNA, the CDR3 is TGTGCCAGCAGATTCCAGGCCAATGAGCAGTTCTTC. Filled out from reference TRBV5-8 and TRBJ2-1, the complete variable domain reads EAGVTQSPTHLIKTRGQQATLRCSPISGHTSVYWYQQALGLGLQFLLWYDEGEERNRGNFPPRFSGRQFPNYSSELNVNALELEDSALYLCASRFQANEQFFGPGTRLTVL.

There are a few counts of this clone. The chain carries TRBV12-5 and TRBJ2-3, with 8 bases that match TRBD1. This CDR3 has 14 amino acids. From germline, CDR1 is LGHNT and CDR2 FRNRAP. V dropped 4 bases and J dropped 4; count of bases not matched to a gene: 4. The CDR3 spells CASGWAGGSDTQYF. CDR3 nucleotide sequence: TGTGCTAGTGGTTGGGCAGGGGGCTCAGATACGCAGTATTTT.

The chain recombines TRBV19 with TRBJ2-1; TRBD2 matches 8 bases. CDR1 and CDR2 from the germline V gene are LNHDA and SQIVND (reference sequence). The V segment lost 6 bases and the J segment 10 bases; nucleotides outside the gene matches: 17. CDR3 length equals 16 residues. In DNA form, the CDR3 reads TGTGCCAGTAGCTCCTTTCTACGGGAGGGCCCTCAGGAGCAGTTCTTC. This sequence encodes CASSSFLREGPQEQFF.

The table lists this clone with a count of one. The chain uses TRBV4-3 and TRBJ2-7, with D tentatively TRBD1 (5 bases). The CDR3 extends over 17 amino acids. Trimming took 0 bases from V and 5 from J, leaving 20 bases between them. Germline CDR1 reads LGHNA; CDR2 reads YSLEER. In DNA, the CDR3 is TGCGCCAGCAGCCAAGATCAGGGCGGCAGGGTCTCGGACGAGCAGTACTTC. Translating gives CASSQDQGGRVSDEQYF.

This chain connects TRBV5-1 to TRBJ1-2, with 7 bases matching TRBD1. Germline CDR1 reads SGHRS; CDR2 reads YFSETQ. This CDR3 contains 14 residues. With V trimmed by 6 bases and J by 4 bases, 9 bases remained unmatched. Written as DNA, the CDR3 is TGCGCCAGCAAGGGGGACAGAGGCGGCTATGGCTACACCTTC. Translated: CASKGDRGGYGYTF.

The chain uses TRBV7-2 and TRBJ2-1; 9 bases are a match to TRBD1. The CDR3 runs to 15 residues. From germline, CDR1 is SGHTA and CDR2 FQGNSA. With V trimmed by 4 bases and J by 6 bases, 7 bases remained unmatched. The CDR3 sequence: CASSSRDRAFNEQFF. The CDR3 DNA reads as TGTGCCAGCAGCTCCCGGGACAGGGCCTTCAATGAGCAGTTCTTC.